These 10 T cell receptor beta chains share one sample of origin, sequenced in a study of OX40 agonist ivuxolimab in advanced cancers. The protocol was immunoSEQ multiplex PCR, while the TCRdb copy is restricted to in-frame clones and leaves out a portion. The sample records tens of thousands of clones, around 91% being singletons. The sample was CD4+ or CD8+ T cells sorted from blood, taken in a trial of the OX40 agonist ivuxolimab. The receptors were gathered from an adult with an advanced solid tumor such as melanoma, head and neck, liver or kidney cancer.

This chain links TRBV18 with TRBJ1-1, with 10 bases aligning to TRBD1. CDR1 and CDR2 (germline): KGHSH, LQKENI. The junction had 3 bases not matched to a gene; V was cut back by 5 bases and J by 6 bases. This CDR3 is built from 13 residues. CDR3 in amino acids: CASSTGQGAEAFF. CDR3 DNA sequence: TGTGCCAGCTCAACAGGACAGGGGGCTGAAGCTTTCTTT.

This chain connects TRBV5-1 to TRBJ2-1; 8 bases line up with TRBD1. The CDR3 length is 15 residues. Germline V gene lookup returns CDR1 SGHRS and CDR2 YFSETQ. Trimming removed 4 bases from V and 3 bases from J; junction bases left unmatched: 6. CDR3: CASSARDRIYNEQFF. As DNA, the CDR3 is TGCGCCAGCAGCGCCCGGGACAGGATCTACAATGAGCAGTTCTTC.

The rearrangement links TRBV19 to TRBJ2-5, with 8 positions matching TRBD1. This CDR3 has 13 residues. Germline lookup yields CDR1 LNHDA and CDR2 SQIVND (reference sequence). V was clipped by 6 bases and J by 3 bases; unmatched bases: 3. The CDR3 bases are TGTGCCAGTAGCACGGACAGGGAAGAGACCCAGTACTTC. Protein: CASSTDREETQYF.

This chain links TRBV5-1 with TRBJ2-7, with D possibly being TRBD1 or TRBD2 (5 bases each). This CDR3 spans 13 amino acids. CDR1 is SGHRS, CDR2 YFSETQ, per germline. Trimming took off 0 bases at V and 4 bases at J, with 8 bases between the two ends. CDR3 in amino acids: CASSLGGKYEQYF. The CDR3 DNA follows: TGCGCCAGCAGCTTGGGGGGGAAATACGAGCAGTACTTC.

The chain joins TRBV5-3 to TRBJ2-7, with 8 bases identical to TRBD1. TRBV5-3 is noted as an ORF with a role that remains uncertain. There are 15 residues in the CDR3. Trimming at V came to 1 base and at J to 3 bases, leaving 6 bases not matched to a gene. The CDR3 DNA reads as TGTGCCAGAAGCTTGACTGGACAGGGCGACTACGAGCAGTACTTC. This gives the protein CARSLTGQGDYEQYF.

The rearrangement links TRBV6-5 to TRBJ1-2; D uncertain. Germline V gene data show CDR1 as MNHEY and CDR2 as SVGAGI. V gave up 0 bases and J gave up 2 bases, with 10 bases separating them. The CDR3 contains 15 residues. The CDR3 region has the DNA TGTGCCAGCAGTTACTCTCGGGGAGGGAACTATGGCTACACCTTC. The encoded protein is CASSYSRGGNYGYTF.

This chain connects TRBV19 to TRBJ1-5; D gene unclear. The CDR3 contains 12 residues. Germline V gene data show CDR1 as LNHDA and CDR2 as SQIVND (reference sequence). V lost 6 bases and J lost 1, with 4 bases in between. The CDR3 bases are TGTGCCAGTAGAACGAGCAATCAGCCCCAGCATTTT. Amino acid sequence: CASRTSNQPQHF.

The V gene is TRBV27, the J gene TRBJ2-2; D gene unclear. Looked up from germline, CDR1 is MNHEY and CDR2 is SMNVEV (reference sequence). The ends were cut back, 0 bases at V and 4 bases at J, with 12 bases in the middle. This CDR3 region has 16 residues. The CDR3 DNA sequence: TGTGCCAGCAGTTTATCGACGGGCAGTTCCACCGGGGAGCTGTTTTTT. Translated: CASSLSTGSSTGELFF.

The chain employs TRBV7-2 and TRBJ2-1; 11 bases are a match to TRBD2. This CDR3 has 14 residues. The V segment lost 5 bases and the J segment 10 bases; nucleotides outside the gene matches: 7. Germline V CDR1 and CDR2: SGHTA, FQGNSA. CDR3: CASSQTSGVGEQFF. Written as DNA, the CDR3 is TGTGCCAGCAGCCAGACTAGCGGGGTTGGGGAGCAGTTCTTC.

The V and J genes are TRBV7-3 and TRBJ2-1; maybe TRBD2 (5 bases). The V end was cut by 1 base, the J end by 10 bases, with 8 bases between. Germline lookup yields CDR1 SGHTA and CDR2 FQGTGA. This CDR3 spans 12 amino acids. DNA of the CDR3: TGTGCCAGCAGCTTAATGGGGAGAGAGCAGTTCTTC. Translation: CASSLMGREQFF.